These T cell receptor beta chains were read from a single sample in a study of Ad26.COV2.S vaccination and SARS-CoV-2 variants. Some clones are missing from TCRdb's copy, which holds only in-frame ones; the method was immunoSEQ multiplex PCR. Counted here are a few hundred thousand clones, roughly 87% occurring once; the ten biggest clones make up about 2.7%. The source was peripheral blood, collected in a trial of Ad26.COV2.S vaccine versus placebo. All receptors derive from a person between 18 and 59 years old who received the Ad26.COV2.S COVID-19 vaccine or a placebo. CDR3s include the opening cysteine and the closing phenylalanine or tryptophan. D genes are given only for firm matches. The size entry is marked missing in some rows and otherwise reads once, few, many or a size class.

clone_size	v_call	cdr3_length	d_call	j_call	cdr3_aa	cdr3_nt
few	TRBV3-1/TRBV3-2	16	-	TRBJ1-3	CASSPPGRVSGNTIYF	TGTGCCAGCAGCCCCCCCGGGAGGGTCTCTGGAAACACCATATATTTT
-	TRBV5-6	18	TRBD1	TRBJ1-3	CASSLKGAGRISGNTIYF	TGTGCCAGCAGCTTGAAGGGGGCAGGGAGGATTTCTGGAAACACCATATATTTT
once	TRBV7-2	12	-	TRBJ2-1	CASSTQGYEQFF	TGTGCCAGCAGCACACAGGGTTATGAGCAGTTCTTC
-	TRBV5-5	16	-	TRBJ1-2	CASSSGQTPYAYGYTF	TGTGCCAGCAGCTCCGGACAGACTCCATACGCCTATGGCTACACCTTC
-	TRBV2	15	TRBD1	TRBJ1-2	CASSDSDRGTYGYTF	TGTGCCAGCAGTGACTCTGACAGGGGTACCTATGGCTACACCTTC
-	TRBV6-5	15	TRBD1	TRBJ2-2	CASSPDRGRTGELFF	TGTGCCAGCAGCCCCGACAGGGGTAGGACCGGGGAGCTGTTTTTT
-	TRBV6-5	13	-	TRBJ2-5	CASRLSGSPTQYF	TGTGCCAGCAGACTTAGCGGATCTCCGACCCAGTACTTC
-	TRBV18	16	TRBD2	TRBJ2-1	CASLQVPLAGGNEQFF	TGTGCCAGCCTACAGGTCCCCCTAGCGGGGGGGAATGAGCAGTTCTTC
-	TRBV7-6	15	TRBD1	TRBJ1-1	CASSLGGDSGTEAFF	TGTGCCAGCAGCTTAGGCGGGGACAGTGGAACTGAAGCTTTCTTT
-	TRBV4-2	13	TRBD2	TRBJ2-1	CASSPTSGNEQFF	TGTGCCAGCAGCCCTACTAGCGGGAATGAGCAGTTCTTC
once	TRBV9	15	-	TRBJ2-5	CASSWGSTYQETQYF	TGTGCCAGCAGCTGGGGTTCTACCTACCAAGAGACCCAGTACTTC
-	TRBV28	11	-	TRBJ1-1	CASSADREAFF	TGTGCCAGCAGCGCCGACAGGGAAGCTTTCTTT
-	TRBV5-4	13	-	TRBJ2-4	CASSPSGEGIQYF	TGTGCCAGCAGCCCGTCGGGGGAAGGCATTCAGTACTTC
-	TRBV9	13	-	TRBJ1-2	CASSEQGNGGYTF	TGTGCCAGCAGCGAGCAGGGTAATGGCGGCTACACCTTC
-	TRBV10-3	17	TRBD1	TRBJ1-2	CAISDKLFRDRGYGYTF	TGTGCCATCAGTGATAAGTTGTTTCGGGACAGGGGATACGGCTACACCTTC
-	TRBV3-1/TRBV3-2	14	-	TRBJ2-4	CASSQGDVENIQYF	TGTGCCAGCAGCCAGGGGGATGTTGAAAACATTCAGTACTTC
-	TRBV5-1	15	TRBD1	TRBJ2-5	CASSLVVTGAETQYF	TGCGCCAGCAGCTTGGTTGTGACAGGGGCAGAGACCCAGTACTTC
-	TRBV20-1	14	-	TRBJ1-6	CSASFGTRNSPLHF	TGCAGTGCTAGTTTTGGGACGCGCAATTCACCCCTCCACTTT
-	TRBV3-1/TRBV3-2	13	-	TRBJ1-4	CASSHRTMEKLFF	TGTGCCAGCAGCCATAGGACGATGGAAAAACTGTTTTTT
-	TRBV9	15	-	TRBJ1-1	CASSVDGLQNTEAFF	TGTGCCAGCAGCGTAGACGGACTCCAGAACACTGAAGCTTTCTTT
-	TRBV29-1	16	TRBD1	TRBJ1-1	CSVIWGTGVPGIEAFF	TGCAGCGTTATTTGGGGGACAGGGGTCCCCGGTATAGAAGCTTTCTTT
-	TRBV5-6	14	TRBD2	TRBJ2-1	CASSLNGGDPEQFF	TGTGCCAGCAGCCTGAATGGGGGGGACCCGGAGCAGTTCTTC
-	TRBV19	13	-	TRBJ1-6	CASSMGLKSPLHF	TGTGCCAGTAGTATGGGACTGAAGTCACCCCTCCACTTT
-	TRBV28	17	-	TRBJ2-1	CASSFLPGVGPYNEQFF	TGTGCCAGCAGTTTCCTCCCGGGGGTAGGTCCTTACAATGAGCAGTTCTTC
few	TRBV9	13	-	TRBJ1-5	CASSAEPQGPQHF	TGTGCCAGCAGCGCAGAGCCACAGGGGCCCCAGCATTTT
-	TRBV4-3	15	TRBD1	TRBJ1-4	CASSWLGQGGEKLFF	TGCGCCAGCAGCTGGCTTGGACAGGGCGGGGAAAAACTGTTTTTT
once	TRBV7-9	12	-	TRBJ2-1	CASSPTYNEQFF	TGTGCCAGCAGCCCTACGTACAATGAGCAGTTCTTC
-	TRBV7-3	15	-	TRBJ2-1	CASSSQASSYNEQFF	TGTGCCAGCAGCTCACAAGCCAGCTCCTACAATGAGCAGTTCTTC
-	TRBV6-6	16	-	TRBJ1-3	CASSYSGEVAGNTIYF	TGTGCCAGCAGTTACTCTGGGGAAGTAGCTGGAAACACCATATATTTT
-	TRBV12-3/TRBV12-4	13	-	TRBJ1-1	CASSLDGNTEAFF	TGTGCCAGCAGTTTAGACGGGAACACTGAAGCTTTCTTT
-	TRBV18	15	-	TRBJ2-5	CASSPQAGAGETQYF	TGTGCCAGCTCACCACAGGCAGGGGCAGGAGAGACCCAGTACTTC
-	TRBV2	15	-	TRBJ1-6	CASSEAVTDNSPLHF	TGTGCCAGCAGTGAAGCGGTCACAGATAATTCACCCCTCCACTTT
-	TRBV10-3	14	TRBD1	TRBJ1-2	CAISQGARDYGYTF	TGTGCCATCAGTCAGGGGGCGCGAGACTATGGCTACACCTTC
-	TRBV11-1	16	-	TRBJ2-5	CASSPRGSGAIETQYF	TGTGCCAGCAGCCCTAGGGGGAGCGGGGCGATAGAGACCCAGTACTTC
-	TRBV7-2	17	TRBD2	TRBJ2-5	CASSLRGAGGLQETQYF	TGTGCCAGCAGCTTACGAGGAGCGGGAGGGCTTCAAGAGACCCAGTACTTC
-	TRBV7-7	14	-	TRBJ2-7	CASSPSTSAYEQYF	TGTGCTAGCAGCCCGTCCACGTCGGCCTACGAGCAGTACTTC
once	TRBV6-2/TRBV6-3	14	-	TRBJ2-2	CASSDGLNTGELFF	TGTGCCAGCAGTGACGGGCTAAACACCGGGGAGCTGTTTTTT
-	TRBV9	15	TRBD1	TRBJ1-2	CASSVVETGGNGYTF	TGTGCCAGCAGCGTAGTGGAGACAGGGGGCAACGGCTACACCTTC
-	TRBV5-5	13	-	TRBJ1-1	CASSPTQYTEAFF	TGTGCCAGCAGCCCCACCCAGTACACTGAAGCTTTCTTT
-	TRBV9	16	-	TRBJ2-2	CASSVGLGASTGELFF	TGTGCCAGCAGCGTAGGGTTGGGGGCGTCCACCGGGGAGCTGTTTTTT
-	TRBV10-3	18	TRBD2	TRBJ2-1	CAIRSGTSGGETGNEQFF	TGTGCCATCAGATCTGGGACTAGCGGGGGCGAAACGGGCAATGAGCAGTTCTTC
-	TRBV18	16	TRBD1	TRBJ2-1	CASSPPGTGRLNEQFF	TGTGCCAGCTCACCACCAGGGACAGGGAGGCTTAATGAGCAGTTCTTC
-	TRBV6-6	16	-	TRBJ1-3	CASSYSSSFSGNTIYF	TGTGCCAGCAGTTACTCGAGTAGCTTCTCTGGAAACACCATATATTTT
-	TRBV6-1	15	-	TRBJ2-5	CASSEWTAYQETQYF	TGTGCCAGCAGTGAATGGACAGCGTACCAAGAGACCCAGTACTTC
-	TRBV11-2	17	TRBD2	TRBJ2-2	CASSLIAGGLSTGELFF	TGTGCCAGCAGCTTAATAGCGGGGGGGCTGAGCACCGGGGAGCTGTTTTTT
-	TRBV5-6	16	-	TRBJ1-2	CASSLGNPVVPYGYTF	TGTGCCAGCAGCTTGGGGAACCCTGTGGTCCCGTATGGCTACACCTTC
-	TRBV7-8	15	-	TRBJ1-5	CASSPPGGGNQPQHF	TGTGCCAGCAGCCCGCCTGGGGGGGGCAATCAGCCCCAGCATTTT
-	TRBV11-3	14	-	TRBJ2-2	CASSFGSSTGELFF	TGTGCCAGCAGCTTCGGTAGTAGCACCGGGGAGCTGTTTTTT
-	TRBV7-8	15	-	TRBJ2-2	CASSLGAESGGELFF	TGTGCCAGCAGCTTAGGGGCCGAAAGCGGCGGGGAGCTGTTTTTT
-	TRBV13	14	TRBD1	TRBJ1-4	CASSRGDRNEKLFF	TGTGCCAGCAGCCGAGGGGACAGGAACGAAAAACTGTTTTTT
-	TRBV7-3	19	-	TRBJ2-1	CASSLTNPSWARGGDEQFF	TGTGCCAGCAGCTTAACTAATCCTAGCTGGGCCCGGGGTGGGGATGAGCAGTTCTTC
once	TRBV11-3	13	-	TRBJ2-3	CASSFGRTDTQYF	TGTGCCAGCAGCTTCGGGCGCACAGATACGCAGTATTTT